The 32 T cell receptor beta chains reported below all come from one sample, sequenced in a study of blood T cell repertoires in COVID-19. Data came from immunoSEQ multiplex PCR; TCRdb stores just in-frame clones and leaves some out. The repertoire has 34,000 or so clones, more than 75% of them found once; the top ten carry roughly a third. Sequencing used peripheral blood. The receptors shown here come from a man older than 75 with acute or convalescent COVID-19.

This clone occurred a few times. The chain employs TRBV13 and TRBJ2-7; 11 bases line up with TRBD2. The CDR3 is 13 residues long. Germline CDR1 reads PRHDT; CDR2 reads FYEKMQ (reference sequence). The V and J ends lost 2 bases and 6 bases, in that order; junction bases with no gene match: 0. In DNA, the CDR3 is TGTGCCAGCAGCTTAACTAGCGGGAGCGAGCAGTACTTC. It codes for CASSLTSGSEQYF.

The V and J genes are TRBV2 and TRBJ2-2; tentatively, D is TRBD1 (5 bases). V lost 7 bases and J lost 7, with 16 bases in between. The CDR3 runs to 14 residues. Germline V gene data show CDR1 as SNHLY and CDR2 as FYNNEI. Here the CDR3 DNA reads TGTGCCAGCACCCCAGGGTGGAAAAACGGGGAGCTGTTTTTT. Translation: CASTPGWKNGELFF. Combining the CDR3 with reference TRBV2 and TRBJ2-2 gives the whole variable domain EPEVTQTPSHQVTQMGQEVILRCVPISNHLYFYWYRQILGQKVEFLVSFYNNEISEKSEIFDDQFSVERPDGSNFTLKIRSTKLEDSAMYFCASTPGWKNGELFFGEGSRLTVL.

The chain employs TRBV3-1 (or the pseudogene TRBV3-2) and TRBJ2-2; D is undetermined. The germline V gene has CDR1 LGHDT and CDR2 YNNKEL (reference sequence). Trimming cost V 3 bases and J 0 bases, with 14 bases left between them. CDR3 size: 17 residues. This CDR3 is CASSHGGTLANTGELFF. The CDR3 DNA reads TGTGCCAGCAGCCACGGCGGTACCCTTGCGAACACCGGGGAGCTGTTTTTT.

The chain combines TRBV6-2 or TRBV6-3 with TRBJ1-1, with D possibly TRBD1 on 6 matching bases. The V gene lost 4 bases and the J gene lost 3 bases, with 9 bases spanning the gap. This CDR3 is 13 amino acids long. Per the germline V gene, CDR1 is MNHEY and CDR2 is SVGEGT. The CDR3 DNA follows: TGTGCCAGCAGTTCAGGGGCGGACACTGAAGCTTTCTTT. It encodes CASSSGADTEAFF.

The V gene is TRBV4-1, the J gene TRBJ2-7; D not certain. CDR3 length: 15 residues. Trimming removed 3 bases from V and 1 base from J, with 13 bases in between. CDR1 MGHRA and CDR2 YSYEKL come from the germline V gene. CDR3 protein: CASSQGNSHSYEQYF. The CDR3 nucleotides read TGCGCCAGCAGCCAGGGTAACAGTCATTCCTACGAGCAGTACTTC.

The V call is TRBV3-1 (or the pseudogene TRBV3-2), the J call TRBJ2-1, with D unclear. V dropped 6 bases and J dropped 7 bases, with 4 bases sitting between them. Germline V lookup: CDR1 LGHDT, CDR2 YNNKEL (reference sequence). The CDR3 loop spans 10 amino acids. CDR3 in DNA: TGTGCCAGCAGGCTAAATGAGCAGTTCTTC. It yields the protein CASRLNEQFF.

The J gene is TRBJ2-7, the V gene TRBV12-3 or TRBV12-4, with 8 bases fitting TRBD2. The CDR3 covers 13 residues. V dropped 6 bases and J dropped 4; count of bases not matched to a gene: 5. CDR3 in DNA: TGTGCCAGCAGGTGGACTAGCATGTACGAGCAGTACTTC. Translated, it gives CASRWTSMYEQYF.

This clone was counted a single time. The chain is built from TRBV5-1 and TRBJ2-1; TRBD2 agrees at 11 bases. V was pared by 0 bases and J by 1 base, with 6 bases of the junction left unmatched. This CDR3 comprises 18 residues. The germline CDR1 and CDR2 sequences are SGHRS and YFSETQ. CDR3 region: CASSLAFGTSGSYNEQFF. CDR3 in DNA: TGCGCCAGCAGCTTGGCCTTCGGGACTAGCGGTTCCTACAATGAGCAGTTCTTC.

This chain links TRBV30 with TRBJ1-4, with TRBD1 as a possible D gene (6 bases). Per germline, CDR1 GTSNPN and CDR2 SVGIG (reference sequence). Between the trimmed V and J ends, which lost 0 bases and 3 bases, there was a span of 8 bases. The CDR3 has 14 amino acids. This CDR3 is CAWSVQGPNEKLFF. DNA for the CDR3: TGTGCCTGGAGTGTACAGGGTCCTAATGAAAAACTGTTTTTT.

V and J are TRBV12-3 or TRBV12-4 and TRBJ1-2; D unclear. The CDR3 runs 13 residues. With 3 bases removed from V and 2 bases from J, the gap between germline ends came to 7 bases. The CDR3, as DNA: TGTGCCAGCAGTTTTGACGGGAACTATGGCTACACCTTC. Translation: CASSFDGNYGYTF.

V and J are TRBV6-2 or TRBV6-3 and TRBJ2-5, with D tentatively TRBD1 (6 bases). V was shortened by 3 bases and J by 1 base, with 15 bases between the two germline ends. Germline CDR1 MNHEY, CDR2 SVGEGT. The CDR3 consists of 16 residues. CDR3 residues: CASSYTPGQSQETQYF. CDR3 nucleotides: TGTGCCAGCAGTTATACGCCCGGACAGTCCCAAGAGACCCAGTACTTC.

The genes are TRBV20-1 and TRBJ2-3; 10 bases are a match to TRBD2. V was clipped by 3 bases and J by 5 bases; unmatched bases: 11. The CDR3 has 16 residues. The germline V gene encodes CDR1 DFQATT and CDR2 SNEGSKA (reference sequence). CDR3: CSASNLLAGLGDTQYF. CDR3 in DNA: TGCAGTGCTAGTAATTTACTAGCGGGATTAGGAGATACGCAGTATTTT.

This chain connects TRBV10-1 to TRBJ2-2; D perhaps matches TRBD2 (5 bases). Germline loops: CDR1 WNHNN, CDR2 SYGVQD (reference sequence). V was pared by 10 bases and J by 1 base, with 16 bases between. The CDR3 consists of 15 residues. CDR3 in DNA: TGCGCCACCTTAACCTTAGGGAGGAACACCGGGGAGCTGTTTTTT. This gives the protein CATLTLGRNTGELFF.

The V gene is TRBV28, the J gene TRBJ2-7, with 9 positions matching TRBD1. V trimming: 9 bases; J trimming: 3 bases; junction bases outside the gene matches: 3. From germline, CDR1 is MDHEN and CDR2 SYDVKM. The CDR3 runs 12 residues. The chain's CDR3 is CASEDRGYEQYF. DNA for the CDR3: TGTGCCAGTGAGGACAGGGGCTACGAGCAGTACTTC.

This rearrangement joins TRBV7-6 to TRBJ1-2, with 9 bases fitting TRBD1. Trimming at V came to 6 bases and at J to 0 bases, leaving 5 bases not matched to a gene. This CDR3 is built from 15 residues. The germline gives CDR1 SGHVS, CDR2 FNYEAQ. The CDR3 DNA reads TGTGCCAGCAGTTCGGGACAGGGCGCTAACTATGGCTACACCTTC. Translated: CASSSGQGANYGYTF.

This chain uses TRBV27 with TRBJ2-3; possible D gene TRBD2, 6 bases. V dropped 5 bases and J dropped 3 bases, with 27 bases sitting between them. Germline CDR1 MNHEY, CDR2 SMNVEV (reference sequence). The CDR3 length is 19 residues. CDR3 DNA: TGTGCCAGCAGTCCCCTGTGGGGGGTCGGGCTAGGTGGTACAGATACGCAGTATTTT. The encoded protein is CASSPLWGVGLGGTDTQYF.

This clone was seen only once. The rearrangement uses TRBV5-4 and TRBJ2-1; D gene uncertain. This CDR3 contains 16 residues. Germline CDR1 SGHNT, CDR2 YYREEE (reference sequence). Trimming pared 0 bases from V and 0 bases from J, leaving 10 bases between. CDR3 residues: CASSLAVASSYNEQFF. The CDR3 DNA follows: TGTGCCAGCAGCTTGGCTGTGGCATCCTCCTACAATGAGCAGTTCTTC. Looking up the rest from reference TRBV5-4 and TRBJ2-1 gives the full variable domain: ETGVTQSPTHLIKTRGQQVTLRCSSQSGHNTVSWYQQALGQGPQFIFQYYREEENGRGNFPPRFSGLQFPNYSSELNVNALELDDSALYLCASSLAVASSYNEQFFGPGTRLTVL.

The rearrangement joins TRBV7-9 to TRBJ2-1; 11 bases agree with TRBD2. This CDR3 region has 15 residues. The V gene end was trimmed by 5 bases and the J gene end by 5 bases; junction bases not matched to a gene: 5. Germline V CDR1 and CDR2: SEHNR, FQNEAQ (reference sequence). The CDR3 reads CASSLLAGDNNEQFF. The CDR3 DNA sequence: TGTGCCAGCAGCCTACTAGCGGGAGACAACAATGAGCAGTTCTTC.

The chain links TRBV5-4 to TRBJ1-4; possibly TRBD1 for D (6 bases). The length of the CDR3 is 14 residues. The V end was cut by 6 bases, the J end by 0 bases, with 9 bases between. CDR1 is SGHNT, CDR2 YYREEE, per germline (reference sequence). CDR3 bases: TGTGCCAGCAACCGGACAGCAACTAATGAAAAACTGTTTTTT. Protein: CASNRTATNEKLFF. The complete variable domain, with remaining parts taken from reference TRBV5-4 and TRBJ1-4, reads ETGVTQSPTHLIKTRGQQVTLRCSSQSGHNTVSWYQQALGQGPQFIFQYYREEENGRGNFPPRFSGLQFPNYSSELNVNALELDDSALYLCASNRTATNEKLFFGSGTQLSVL.

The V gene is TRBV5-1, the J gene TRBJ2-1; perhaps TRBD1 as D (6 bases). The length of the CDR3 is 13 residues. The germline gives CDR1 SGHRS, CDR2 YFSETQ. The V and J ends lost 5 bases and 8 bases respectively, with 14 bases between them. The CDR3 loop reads CASRRDNRDEQFF. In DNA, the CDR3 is TGCGCCAGCAGAAGGGACAATAGGGATGAGCAGTTCTTC.

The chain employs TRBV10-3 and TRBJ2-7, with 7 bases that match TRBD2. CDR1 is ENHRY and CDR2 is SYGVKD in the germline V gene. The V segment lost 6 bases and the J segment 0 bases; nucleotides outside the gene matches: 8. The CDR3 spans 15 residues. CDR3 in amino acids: CAISPGLLSSYEQYF. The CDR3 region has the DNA TGTGCCATCAGCCCGGGACTACTGAGCTCCTACGAGCAGTACTTC.

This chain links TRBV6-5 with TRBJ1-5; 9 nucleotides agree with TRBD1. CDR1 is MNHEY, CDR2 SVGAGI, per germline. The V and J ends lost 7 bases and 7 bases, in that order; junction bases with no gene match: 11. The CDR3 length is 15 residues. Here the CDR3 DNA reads TGTGCCAGCATCCCACCGGGACAGGGTTTACAGCCCCAGCATTTT. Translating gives CASIPPGQGLQPQHF.

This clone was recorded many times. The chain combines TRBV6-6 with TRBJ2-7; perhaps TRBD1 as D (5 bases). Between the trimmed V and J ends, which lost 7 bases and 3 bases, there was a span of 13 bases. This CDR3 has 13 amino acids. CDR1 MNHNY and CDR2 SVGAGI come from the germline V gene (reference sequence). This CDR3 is CASTPRVGYEQYF. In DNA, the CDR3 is TGTGCCAGCACCCCCAGGGTTGGCTACGAGCAGTACTTC.

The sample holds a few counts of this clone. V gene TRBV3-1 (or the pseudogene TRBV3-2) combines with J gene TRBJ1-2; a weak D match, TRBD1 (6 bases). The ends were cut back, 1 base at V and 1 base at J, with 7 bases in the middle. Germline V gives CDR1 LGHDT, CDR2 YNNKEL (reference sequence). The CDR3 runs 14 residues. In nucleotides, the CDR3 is TGTGCCAGCAGCCAAGCACAGGGTAACTATGGCTACACCTTC. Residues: CASSQAQGNYGYTF.

In nucleotides, the CDR3 is TGTGCCAGTACGAACACCCGTAGCGGGAGGATCCACGAGCAGTACTTC. Translated: CASTNTRSGRIHEQYF. This sequence joins TRBV19 and TRBJ2-7, with 10 bases matching TRBD2. The germline CDR1 and CDR2 sequences are LNHDA and SQIVND (reference sequence). This CDR3 has 16 amino acids. The ends lost 7 bases at V and 5 bases at J; junction bases unmatched: 14.

Written as DNA, the CDR3 is TGTGCCAGCAGCCAAGATCGCGGTAACTATGGCTACACCTTC. It translates to CASSQDRGNYGYTF. The chain links TRBV3-1 (or the pseudogene TRBV3-2) to TRBJ1-2; D ambiguous. V was trimmed by 0 bases and J by 1 base, leaving 6 bases between them. Germline V gives CDR1 LGHDT, CDR2 YNNKEL (reference sequence). CDR3 length: 14 residues.

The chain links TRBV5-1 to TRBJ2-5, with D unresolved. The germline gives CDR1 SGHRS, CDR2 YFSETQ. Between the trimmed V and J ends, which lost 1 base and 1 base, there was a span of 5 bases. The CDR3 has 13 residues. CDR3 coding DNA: TGCGCCAGCAGCTTGACAGCCCAAGAGACCCAGTACTTC. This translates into CASSLTAQETQYF.

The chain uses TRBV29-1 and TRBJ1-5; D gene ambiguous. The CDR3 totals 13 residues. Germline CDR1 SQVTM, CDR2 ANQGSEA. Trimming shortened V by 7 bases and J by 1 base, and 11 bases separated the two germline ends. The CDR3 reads CSATAGSNQPQHF. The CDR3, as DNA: TGCAGCGCCACGGCCGGGAGCAATCAGCCCCAGCATTTT.

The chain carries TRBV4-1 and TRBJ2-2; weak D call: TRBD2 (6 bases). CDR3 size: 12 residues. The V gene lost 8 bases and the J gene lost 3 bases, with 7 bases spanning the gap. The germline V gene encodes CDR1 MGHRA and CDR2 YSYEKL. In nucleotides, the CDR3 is TGCGCCAGCGCGGGACACACCGGGGAGCTGTTTTTT. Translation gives CASAGHTGELFF.

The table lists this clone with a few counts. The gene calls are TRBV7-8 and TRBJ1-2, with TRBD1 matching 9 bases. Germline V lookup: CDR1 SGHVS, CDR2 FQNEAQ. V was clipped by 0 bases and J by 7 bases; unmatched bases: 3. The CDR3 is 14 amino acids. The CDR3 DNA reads TGTGCCAGCAGCTTAGCGGGACAGGGTTTTGGCTACACCTTC. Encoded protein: CASSLAGQGFGYTF.

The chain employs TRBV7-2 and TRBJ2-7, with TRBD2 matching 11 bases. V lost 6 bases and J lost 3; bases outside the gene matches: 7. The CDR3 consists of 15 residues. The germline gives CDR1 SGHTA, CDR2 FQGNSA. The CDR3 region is CASSPTSGGNYEQYF. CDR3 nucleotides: TGTGCCAGCAGTCCTACTAGCGGGGGTAACTACGAGCAGTACTTC.

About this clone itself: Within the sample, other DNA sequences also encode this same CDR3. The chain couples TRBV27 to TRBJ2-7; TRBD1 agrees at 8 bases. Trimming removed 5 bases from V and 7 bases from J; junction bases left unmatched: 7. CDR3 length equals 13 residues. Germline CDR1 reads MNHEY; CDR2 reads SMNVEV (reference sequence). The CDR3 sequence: CASSDRGLGEQYF. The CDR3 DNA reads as TGTGCCAGCAGTGACAGGGGTCTGGGGGAGCAGTACTTC.